These 15 T cell receptor beta chains were all obtained from the same sample, sequenced in a study of T cell responses to AZD1222 COVID-19 vaccine (dated by TCRdb to the early 2020s). Receptor amplification or capture employed the immunoSEQ multiplex PCR assay. As stored in TCRdb, this immuneACCESS dataset retains in-frame rearrangements with V and J assigned. A fraction of the clones does not appear; measured against another copy, unresolved V genes explain less than half of the discrepancy, and the remainder lacks a known reason. A total of 150,000 to 200,000 clones appear in this sample, 90% to 95% of them only once. The top ten constitute under 1.5% of the sample. The time point label on this specimen signifies: about 28 days (+/-7) after the second vaccine dose. The source material was peripheral blood, sampled 28 days after the second AZD1222 dose. The origin of the receptors is an adult who received the AZD1222 COVID-19 vaccine.

This sequence joins TRBV7-9 and TRBJ1-1; no clear D. Germline assignment: CDR1 SEHNR and CDR2 FQNEAQ (reference sequence). Trimming cost V 10 bases and J 1 base, with 16 bases left between them. The CDR3 consists of 14 residues. This chain's CDR3 is CATHKIQENTEAFF. DNA for the CDR3: TGTGCCACCCACAAGATTCAGGAGAACACTGAAGCTTTCTTT.

The CDR3 nucleotides are TGTGCCAGCAGTTATCGGGCCGAGCAGTACTTC. This gives the protein CASSYRAEQYF. The rearrangement links TRBV6-6 to TRBJ2-7; D not resolved. The CDR3 totals 11 residues. Germline values: CDR1 MNHNY, CDR2 SVGAGI (reference sequence). V lost 3 bases to trimming and J lost 6 bases, with 6 bases between them.

V is TRBV12-3 or TRBV12-4 and J is TRBJ1-2; no firm D call. The V end was cut by 5 bases, the J end by 1 base, with 5 bases between. This CDR3 has 12 amino acids. Here the CDR3 DNA reads TGTGCCAGCAGTGTAATTAACTATGGCTACACCTTC. Translating it yields CASSVINYGYTF.

This chain connects TRBV27 to TRBJ2-2; D remains ambiguous. Germline values: CDR1 MNHEY, CDR2 SMNVEV (reference sequence). The V gene lost 3 bases and the J gene lost 1 base, with 9 bases spanning the gap. CDR3 length: 15 amino acids. The CDR3 here is CASSFVLGNTGELFF. The CDR3, as DNA: TGTGCCAGCAGTTTTGTGCTCGGGAACACCGGGGAGCTGTTTTTT.

J is TRBJ2-7 and V is TRBV5-4; D perhaps matches TRBD1 (5 bases). V was clipped by 3 bases and J by 4 bases, with 14 bases between them. The germline V gene has CDR1 SGHNT and CDR2 YYREEE (reference sequence). The CDR3 totals 14 residues. The CDR3 here is CASSSETVSYEQYF. Here the CDR3 DNA reads TGTGCCAGCAGCTCGGAGACAGTGAGTTACGAGCAGTACTTC.

This rearrangement joins TRBV4-3 to TRBJ1-4, with D unresolved. CDR1 and CDR2 (germline): LGHNA, YSLEER. This CDR3 has 13 residues. V was clipped by 1 base and J by 8 bases, with 8 bases between them. This chain's CDR3 is CASSQGVVEKLFF. CDR3 nucleotides: TGCGCCAGCAGCCAAGGTGTCGTAGAAAAACTGTTTTTT.

The chain combines TRBV6-2 or TRBV6-3 with TRBJ2-1, with 7 bases aligning to TRBD2. The CDR3 is 16 amino acids. V was clipped by 6 bases and J by 2 bases; unmatched bases: 10. Germline-derived CDR1 and CDR2 are MNHEY and SVGEGT. CDR3: CASSASGEIPYNEQFF. DNA of the CDR3: TGTGCCAGCAGCGCTAGCGGTGAGATACCCTACAATGAGCAGTTCTTC.

CDR3 nucleotide sequence: TGCGCCAGCAGCTTAGACAGATATGGCTACACCTTC. The encoded protein is CASSLDRYGYTF. V gene TRBV5-1 combines with J gene TRBJ1-2, with a tentative D call TRBD1 (5 bases). The germline V and J ends were trimmed by 2 bases and 5 bases, with 7 bases remaining between them. The CDR3 loop spans 12 amino acids. The germline V gene has CDR1 SGHRS and CDR2 YFSETQ.

The rearrangement uses TRBV6-5 and TRBJ2-7, with 7 positions matching TRBD1. The germline V gene encodes CDR1 MNHEY and CDR2 SVGAGI. This CDR3 has 15 amino acids. The J segment lost 2 bases and the V segment lost 5 bases, leaving 9 bases of the junction unmatched. CDR3 sequence reads: CASSTTGATAYEQYF. The CDR3 DNA reads TGTGCCAGCAGTACAACAGGGGCGACGGCCTACGAGCAGTACTTC.

The chain employs TRBV5-6 and TRBJ1-1; D perhaps matches TRBD1 (5 bases). Germline lookup yields CDR1 SGHDT and CDR2 YYEEEE. The CDR3 sequence is 13 residues long. Trimming pared 5 bases from V and 11 bases from J, leaving 19 bases between. Written as DNA, the CDR3 is TGTGCCAGCAGTGGGAGGGGCCCCGTCGTGGCTTTCTTT. It is translated as CASSGRGPVVAFF.

This clone was seen once. Mismatch with germline at one junction end may stem from a read error. The rearrangement joins TRBV6-5 to TRBJ2-3; TRBD1 matches 8 bases. Germline CDR1 is MNHEY and CDR2 is SVGAGI. CDR3 length equals 12 residues. CDR3 protein: CASTEDRDRLHF. The CDR3 region has the DNA TGTGCCAGCACCGAAGACCGGGACAGGCTTCATTTT.

The V gene is TRBV13, the J gene TRBJ1-6, with 9 bases lining up with TRBD1. The CDR3 spans 16 residues. Germline V gene data show CDR1 as PRHDT and CDR2 as FYEKMQ (reference sequence). V lost 3 bases to trimming and J lost 7 bases; unmatched junction nucleotides: 7. The CDR3 reads CASSFTGGWQNSPLHF. In DNA form, the CDR3 reads TGTGCCAGCAGCTTCACAGGGGGCTGGCAGAATTCACCCCTCCACTTT.

The chain employs TRBV7-3 and TRBJ1-1; a weak D match, TRBD1 (6 bases). V was cut by 3 bases and J by 4 bases, with 12 bases left in between. Germline CDR1 is SGHTA and CDR2 is FQGTGA. The CDR3 runs 14 residues. CDR3 sequence reads: CASSFGGGLTEAFF. CDR3 sequence (DNA): TGTGCCAGCAGCTTCGGTGGGGGGCTCACTGAAGCTTTCTTT.

This clone appeared a single time. V is TRBV2 and J is TRBJ2-1; 8 bases agree with TRBD1. Germline values: CDR1 SNHLY, CDR2 FYNNEI. Trimming cost V 4 bases and J 8 bases; bases outside gene matches: 10. The CDR3 spans 15 residues. CDR3 DNA sequence: TGTGCCAGCAGTGGTCCGAGACAGGGGCGGGATGAGCAGTTCTTC. Amino acid sequence: CASSGPRQGRDEQFF.

V gene TRBV7-9 combines with J gene TRBJ1-3; 7 positions match TRBD1. CDR1 is SEHNR and CDR2 is FQNEAQ in the germline V gene (reference sequence). The V and J ends lost 5 bases and 0 bases, in that order; junction bases with no gene match: 10. This CDR3 has 17 residues. The CDR3 region has the DNA TGTGCCAGCAGCCCCCCCCGGACAGGCCTCTCTGGAAACACCATATATTTT. Protein: CASSPPRTGLSGNTIYF.